The clone carrying this TCR beta chain appeared a single time. Amplification of the TCR beta CDR3 regions used RNA transcripts (as template). Amplification began with first-round RT-PCR using HTBI primers, then second-round multiplex PCR was performed. Via MiXCR, TCRdb re-called the multiplex PCR reads, giving one row per CDR3 protein. The sample consists of 500,000 to 700,000 distinct CDR3 sequences, roughly 40% of them appearing once. This sample was taken from a study of Graves' ophthalmopathy and Graves' hyperthyroidism. Patients were left out if they had other autoimmune diseases, uncontrolled infections, pregnancy or lactation. CDR1 and CDR2 from the germline V gene are SGHTA and FQGNSA. The V end lost 6 bases, the J end lost 9 bases, and 18 bases lay between the germline ends. CDR3 size: 15 residues.

V and J are TRBV7-2 and TRBJ1-6; no clear D gene. Material for sequencing was peripheral blood or thyroid tissue (not recorded which). The source is an adult man with Graves' hyperthyroidism. The chain's CDR3 is CASRLYVQVSSPLHF. In DNA form, the CDR3 reads TGTGCCAGCAGATTATATGTTCAAGTCAGTTCACCCCTCCACTTT.